Presented here are 19 T cell receptor beta chains from one specimen sequenced in a study of T cell changes during pregnancy in multiple sclerosis. Measured with immunoSEQ multiplex PCR; TCRdb has only the in-frame clones, and not every one. The sample lists approximately 38,000 clones; roughly 89% were seen once. Sequencing used CD8+ T cells from peripheral blood mononuclear cells, obtained in the second trimester of pregnancy. These TCRs come from a female donor with multiple sclerosis, enrolled in a pregnancy study.

V gene TRBV9 combines with J gene TRBJ2-1; 11 bases fit TRBD2. CDR1 is SGDLS, CDR2 YYNGEE, per germline. The V segment lost 2 bases and the J segment 6 bases; nucleotides outside the gene matches: 4. The CDR3 is 15 residues long. DNA for the CDR3: TGTGCCAGCAGCGTTAGCGGGGGGGCTCCCAATGAGCAGTTCTTC. As protein: CASSVSGGAPNEQFF.

The chain couples TRBV2 to TRBJ1-4, with 8 bases aligning to TRBD1. The CDR3 has 18 amino acids. The ends lost 7 bases at V and 0 bases at J; junction bases unmatched: 13. Per germline, CDR1 SNHLY and CDR2 FYNNEI. Here the CDR3 DNA reads TGTGCCAGCACCGCGTCGGACAGGGATTTTGCAACTAATGAAAAACTGTTTTTT. Translating gives CASTASDRDFATNEKLFF.

With respect to this clone: This specimen includes other DNA sequences encoding the same CDR3. The chain carries TRBV27 and TRBJ1-1, with a weak D call TRBD1 (6 bases). Germline V gene sequence: CDR1 MNHEY, CDR2 SMNVEV (reference sequence). The CDR3 consists of 12 residues. Trimming shortened V by 5 bases and J by 5 bases, and 9 bases separated the two germline ends. CDR3 region: CASSLTGTEAFF. CDR3 nucleotide sequence: TGTGCCAGCAGTCTAACAGGGACTGAAGCTTTCTTT.

The gene calls are TRBV4-3 and TRBJ2-2; 10 positions agree with TRBD2. Germline V gene lookup returns CDR1 LGHNA and CDR2 YSLEER. The CDR3 has 16 amino acids. Trimming at V came to 1 base and at J to 7 bases, leaving 6 bases not matched to a gene. The CDR3 DNA is TGCGCCAGCAGCCAAGGCCAGCGGGGGGGCGTCGGGGAGCTGTTTTTT. Protein product: CASSQGQRGGVGELFF.

The genes are TRBV5-1 and TRBJ1-1; a possible D gene is TRBD1 (5 bases). Germline CDR1 is SGHRS and CDR2 is YFSETQ. The length of the CDR3 is 17 residues. The V end was cut by 4 bases, the J end by 1 base, with 20 bases between. The CDR3: CASSTGFGGAGNTEAFF. CDR3 coding DNA: TGCGCCAGCAGCACCGGCTTTGGCGGGGCGGGGAACACTGAAGCTTTCTTT. The variable domain in full, completed from reference TRBV5-1 and TRBJ1-1, reads KAGVTQTPRYLIKTRGQQVTLSCSPISGHRSVSWYQQTPGQGLQFLFEYFSETQRNKGNFPGRFSGRQFSNSRSEMNVSTLELGDSALYLCASSTGFGGAGNTEAFFGQGTRLTVV.

The CDR3 coding sequence is TGTGCCAGCAGTGAAATTGTCGGGAACACTGAAGCTTTCTTT. Its protein product is CASSEIVGNTEAFF. This sequence joins TRBV6-1 and TRBJ1-1; no clear D gene. V shed 2 bases and J shed 1 base, with 8 bases lying between them. The CDR3 spans 14 residues. The germline V gene encodes CDR1 MNHNS and CDR2 SASEGT.

This clone was recorded once. V gene TRBV5-1 combines with J gene TRBJ2-5, with TRBD1 as a possible D gene (5 bases). The germline V gene encodes CDR1 SGHRS and CDR2 YFSETQ. This CDR3 comprises 16 residues. The ends were cut back, 0 bases at V and 2 bases at J, with 14 bases in the middle. In nucleotides, the CDR3 is TGCGCCAGCAGCTTGGGTTTCCAGGGATGGCAAGAGACCCAGTACTTC. It codes for CASSLGFQGWQETQYF.

This clone showed up just once. This chain connects TRBV2 to TRBJ2-1, with a possible D match to TRBD1 (6 bases). CDR1 and CDR2 (germline): SNHLY, FYNNEI. The CDR3 runs to 12 residues. The V gene lost 10 bases and the J gene lost 8 bases, with 15 bases spanning the gap. CDR3 sequence reads: CATDEQGDEQFF. The CDR3 coding sequence is TGTGCCACCGACGAACAGGGAGATGAGCAGTTCTTC.

This chain connects TRBV2 to TRBJ1-5, with 9 bases lining up with TRBD1. Germline loops: CDR1 SNHLY, CDR2 FYNNEI. The CDR3 has 17 residues. J was trimmed by 9 bases and V by 3 bases; bases with no gene match: 15. This CDR3 is CASSEDRGDPQVWPQHF. CDR3 coding DNA: TGTGCCAGCAGTGAGGACAGGGGCGATCCTCAAGTTTGGCCCCAGCATTTT. The full variable domain, its missing parts supplied by reference TRBV2 and TRBJ1-5, is EPEVTQTPSHQVTQMGQEVILRCVPISNHLYFYWYRQILGQKVEFLVSFYNNEISEKSEIFDDQFSVERPDGSNFTLKIRSTKLEDSAMYFCASSEDRGDPQVWPQHFGDGTRLSIL.

The CDR3 spells CASSESRGTSGSAETQYF. The DNA of the CDR3 is TGCGCCAGCAGTGAGTCCCGAGGGACTAGCGGGAGTGCAGAGACCCAGTACTTC. The chain carries TRBV10-1 and TRBJ2-5; 14 bases agree with TRBD2. V was pared by 0 bases and J by 4 bases, with 7 bases of the junction left unmatched. This CDR3 contains 18 residues. In germline, CDR1 is WNHNN, CDR2 SYGVQD (reference sequence).

The V call is TRBV27, the J call TRBJ1-2; D remains ambiguous. The germline V and J ends were trimmed by 7 bases and 5 bases, with 8 bases remaining between them. The germline V gene has CDR1 MNHEY and CDR2 SMNVEV (reference sequence). CDR3 length: 11 amino acids. The chain's CDR3 is CASTTSYGYTF. The CDR3 DNA sequence: TGTGCCAGCACCACGAGTTATGGCTACACCTTC.

V and J are TRBV9 and TRBJ2-7; 7 bases fit TRBD1. The CDR3 has 15 residues. V lost 0 bases, J lost 2 bases, and 5 bases stayed unmatched. Germline V gene sequence: CDR1 SGDLS, CDR2 YYNGEE. The DNA for the CDR3 is TGTGCCAGCAGCGTAGGACAGGGAAGTCCCTACGAGCAGTACTTC. Translating it yields CASSVGQGSPYEQYF.

V usage is TRBV10-3 and J usage is TRBJ1-1; 10 nucleotides agree with TRBD1. The CDR3 is 16 amino acids. J gave up 1 base and V 0 bases, and 2 bases lay outside the gene matches. Germline V gene sequence: CDR1 ENHRY, CDR2 SYGVKD. CDR3 in DNA: TGTGCCATCAGTGAGTCGGGGACAGGGGAGAACACTGAAGCTTTCTTT. Translated: CAISESGTGENTEAFF.

This chain connects TRBV5-4 to TRBJ1-1, with D possibly TRBD1 on 5 matching bases. This CDR3 is 14 amino acids long. Per germline, CDR1 SGHNT and CDR2 YYREEE (reference sequence). Trimming pared 1 base from V and 4 bases from J, leaving 11 bases between. CDR3 loop: CASSLRGSATEAFF. The CDR3 bases are TGTGCCAGCAGCTTGAGGGGTTCGGCCACTGAAGCTTTCTTT.

This chain links TRBV6-4 with TRBJ2-7, with a tentative D call TRBD2 (5 bases). Trimming removed 6 bases at V and 0 bases at J, with 12 bases between. CDR3 length equals 14 residues. Germline lookup yields CDR1 MRHNA and CDR2 SNTAGT. The CDR3 coding sequence is TGTGCCAGCAGCGAGGGAGCGAGCTCCTACGAGCAGTACTTC. Its translation is CASSEGASSYEQYF.

V and J are TRBV6-5 and TRBJ1-1; a weak D match, TRBD1 (5 bases). From germline, CDR1 is MNHEY and CDR2 SVGAGI. This CDR3 region has 14 residues. V lost 0 bases to trimming and J lost 0 bases, with 5 bases between them. The CDR3 sequence: CASSYSDMNTEAFF. CDR3 nucleotide sequence: TGTGCCAGCAGTTACTCGGACATGAACACTGAAGCTTTCTTT.

This chain uses TRBV7-3 with TRBJ1-6; 9 nucleotides align to TRBD1. The CDR3 consists of 15 residues. The germline CDR1 and CDR2 sequences are SGHTA and FQGTGA. The V and J ends lost 5 bases and 7 bases, in that order; junction bases with no gene match: 6. The CDR3 protein is CASSESGTGNSPLHF. The CDR3 coding sequence is TGTGCCAGCAGCGAATCCGGGACAGGGAATTCACCCCTCCACTTT.

The chain recombines TRBV7-6 with TRBJ2-5; D gene uncertain. Germline values: CDR1 SGHVS, CDR2 FNYEAQ. V was cut by 1 base and J by 4 bases, with 7 bases left in between. There are 13 residues in the CDR3. The CDR3 region is CASSLGSPETQYF. CDR3 DNA sequence: TGTGCCAGCAGCTTAGGGAGCCCAGAGACCCAGTACTTC.

V gene TRBV7-3 combines with J gene TRBJ2-1; D possibly corresponds to TRBD1 (6 bases). From germline, CDR1 is SGHTA and CDR2 FQGTGA. This CDR3 contains 16 residues. Trimming removed 1 base at V and 5 bases at J, with 15 bases between. In nucleotides, the CDR3 is TGTGCCAGCAGCTTAAATTCAGGGGAAGTGAACAATGAGCAGTTCTTC. It codes for CASSLNSGEVNNEQFF.